The rows below give T cell receptor beta chains drawn from one sample of a study of T-cell memory formation after mild COVID-19. TCRdb passed the 5' RACE reads through MiXCR, listing each CDR3 protein once. In the table there are about 600,000 distinct CDR3 sequences, roughly 21% of which are singletons. Material: PBMCs or a T cell subset sorted from them (not recorded which). The origin of the receptors is an adult woman who had mild COVID-19 (a few samples of this study predate the infection). Cell type and time point are not known. Both conserved end residues are part of each CDR3. A D gene is named only where the DNA matches it firmly. The size entry is marked missing in some rows and otherwise reads once, few, many or a size class.

j_gene | v_gene | d_gene | abundance | CDR3aa | CDR3nt
TRBJ2-5 | TRBV30 | - | once | CAWSVRGPETQYF | TGTGCCTGGAGTGTACGGGGTCCTGAGACCCAGTACTTC
TRBJ1-1 | TRBV25-1 | - | - | CASSEREVEAFF | TGTGCCAGCAGTGAACGGGAGGTGGAAGCTTTCTTT
TRBJ2-7 | TRBV27 | TRBD1 | - | CASAGQGVEQYF | TGTGCCAGCGCAGGACAGGGGGTAGAGCAGTACTTC
TRBJ2-4 | TRBV21-1 | - | - | CASSSRPCIDTQEDIQYF | TGTGCCAGCAGCAGCCGCCCCTGTATTGACACCCAGGAGGACATTCAGTACTTC
TRBJ2-5 | TRBV14 | - | - | CASSQRGGTQYF | TGTGCCAGCAGCCAGAGAGGCGGGACCCAGTACTTC
TRBJ1-2 | TRBV24-1 | - | few | CATSDATGPPHYGFTF | TGTGCCACCAGTGACGCTACAGGGCCACCCCACTATGGCTTCACCTTC
TRBJ1-1 | TRBV11-3 | - | - | CASTPRLNTEAFF | TGTGCCAGCACCCCCAGGTTGAACACTGAAGCTTTCTTT
TRBJ2-5 | TRBV6-6 | TRBD2 | few | CASSYTGWYGGETQYF | TGTGCCAGCAGTTACACCGGGTGGTACGGGGGGGAGACCCAGTACTTC
TRBJ1-1 | TRBV5-1 | TRBD1 | - | CASSSGQGTSNTEAFF | TGCGCCAGCAGCTCAGGACAGGGGACAAGCAACACTGAAGCTTTCTTT
TRBJ2-7 | TRBV4-3 | - | few | CASSQDRGGLREQYF | TGCGCCAGCAGCCAAGACAGGGGTGGATTAAGGGAGCAGTACTTC
TRBJ2-5 | TRBV5-1 | - | - | CASSFQGTETQYF | TGCGCCAGCAGCTTCCAGGGGACAGAGACCCAGTACTTC
TRBJ2-3 | TRBV9 | - | once | CASSIEQTSTDTQYF | TGTGCCAGCAGCATCGAACAGACTAGCACAGATACGCAGTATTTT
TRBJ2-7 | TRBV20-1 | - | - | CSARDPTSTREQYF | TGCAGTGCTAGAGATCCGACTAGTACGAGGGAGCAGTACTTC
TRBJ2-2 | TRBV12-3/TRBV12-4 | TRBD2 | few | CASRPTSGNTGELFF | TGTGCCAGCAGACCAACTAGCGGTAACACCGGGGAGCTGTTTTTT
TRBJ2-7 | TRBV24-1 | - | few | CATSDPKGATYEQYF | TGTGCCACCAGTGATCCGAAGGGCGCTACCTACGAGCAGTACTTC
TRBJ2-6 | TRBV5-1 | TRBD1 | - | CASSWRPGTGGSGANVLTF | TGCGCCAGCAGCTGGCGCCCCGGGACAGGGGGATCTGGGGCCAACGTCCTGACTTTC
TRBJ2-5 | TRBV29-1 | - | few | CSVEAWGVGQETQYF | TGCAGCGTTGAAGCTTGGGGGGTAGGCCAAGAGACCCAGTACTTC
TRBJ1-5 | TRBV6-2/TRBV6-3 | - | - | CASSYSRVQPQHF | TGTGCCAGCAGTTACTCGAGAGTACAGCCCCAGCATTTT
TRBJ2-7 | TRBV2 | TRBD1 | - | CASSEQGQSYEQYF | TGTGCCAGCAGTGAACAGGGACAGTCCTACGAGCAGTACTTC
TRBJ2-7 | TRBV9 | TRBD1 | - | CASSEQRTGDEQYF | TGTGCCAGCAGCGAACAACGGACAGGAGACGAGCAGTACTTC
TRBJ2-3 | TRBV9 | - | - | CASSEGPGIRGTDTQYF | TGTGCCAGCAGCGAGGGGCCGGGGATTAGGGGCACAGATACGCAGTATTTT
TRBJ2-1 | TRBV25-1 | - | once | CASTPRSSGANEQFF | TGTGCCAGCACCCCGAGGTCGTCAGGGGCGAATGAGCAGTTCTTC
TRBJ1-1 | TRBV6-6 | TRBD1 | - | CASSPRHKTGYTEAFF | TGTGCCAGCAGTCCGAGACACAAGACAGGGTACACTGAAGCTTTCTTT
TRBJ2-3 | TRBV5-1 | - | - | CASTLGVGPTDTQYF | TGCGCCAGCACCCTGGGGGTAGGACCCACAGATACGCAGTATTTT
TRBJ2-5 | TRBV7-9 | - | - | CASSRGHQETQYF | TGTGCCAGCAGCCGAGGACACCAAGAGACCCAGTACTTC
TRBJ2-3 | TRBV5-1 | - | many | CASSGSARSTDTQYF | TGCGCCAGCAGCGGATCTGCTAGGTCCACAGATACGCAGTATTTT
TRBJ2-7 | TRBV6-2/TRBV6-3 | TRBD2 | - | CASSHPGLAGYEQYF | TGTGCCAGCAGCCATCCGGGACTAGCGGGATATGAGCAGTACTTC
TRBJ2-1 | TRBV18 | TRBD1 | - | CASSRGQANYNEQFF | TGTGCCAGCTCACGGGGACAGGCCAACTACAATGAGCAGTTCTTC
TRBJ1-1 | TRBV12-3/TRBV12-4 | - | - | CASSLVVANTEAFF | TGTGCCAGCAGTTTAGTAGTGGCGAACACTGAAGCTTTCTTT
TRBJ1-4 | TRBV9 | - | few | CASSPGLGEKLFF | TGTGCCAGCAGCCCGGGACTCGGGGAAAAACTGTTTTTT
TRBJ1-2 | TRBV6-6 | - | - | CASSYSETAFSGYTF | TGTGCCAGCAGTTACTCCGAGACAGCCTTTAGTGGCTACACCTTC
TRBJ2-2 | TRBV5-6 | - | - | CASSLFRGYTGELFF | TGTGCCAGCAGCTTGTTTCGGGGGTACACCGGGGAGCTGTTTTTT
TRBJ1-2 | TRBV6-1 | TRBD1 | - | CASSERGQYGYTF | TGTGCCAGCAGTGAAAGGGGGCAATATGGCTACACCTTC
TRBJ1-3 | TRBV11-2 | - | - | CASSLGQGLPGNTIYF | TGTGCCAGCAGCTTAGGTCAGGGTTTGCCTGGAAACACCATATATTTT
TRBJ1-1 | TRBV10-3 | TRBD1 | - | CAISERQGDDTEAFF | TGTGCCATCAGCGAACGACAGGGGGATGACACTGAAGCTTTCTTT
TRBJ2-3 | TRBV24-1 | - | - | CATKGVEGTNTQYF | TGTGCCACAAAAGGGGTTGAGGGCACGAATACGCAGTATTTT
TRBJ2-5 | TRBV6-1 | - | - | CASSVVPGKQETQYF | TGTGCCAGCAGTGTGGTCCCCGGGAAGCAAGAGACCCAGTACTTC
TRBJ1-1 | TRBV20-1 | TRBD1 | - | CSARRGPFNTEAFF | TGCAGTGCCAGAAGGGGGCCTTTTAACACTGAAGCTTTCTTT
TRBJ2-7 | TRBV12-3/TRBV12-4 | - | - | CASSLTGGTSYEQYF | TGTGCCAGCAGTTTAACCGGGGGAACCTCCTACGAGCAGTACTTC
TRBJ1-5 | TRBV6-5 | - | - | CASSFKANQPQHF | TGTGCCAGCAGTTTTAAGGCCAATCAGCCCCAGCATTTT
TRBJ1-2 | TRBV7-2 | - | - | CASSPSEVAAVYGYTF | TGTGCCAGCAGTCCTTCGGAGGTGGCAGCAGTTTATGGCTACACCTTC
TRBJ2-3 | TRBV20-1 | - | many | CSASRHLGADTQYF | TGCAGTGCTAGCCGGCACCTGGGGGCAGATACGCAGTATTTT
TRBJ2-3 | TRBV4-1 | TRBD1 | few | CASSQADRVADTQYF | TGCGCCAGCAGCCAAGCTGACAGGGTGGCAGATACGCAGTATTTT
TRBJ2-7 | TRBV20-1 | TRBD2 | few | CSARDLAREGPYEQYF | TGCAGTGCTAGAGATCTGGCACGGGAGGGCCCCTACGAGCAGTACTTC
TRBJ2-1 | TRBV28 | TRBD2 | few | CASSRAVAGDSYNEQFF | TGTGCCAGCTCAAGGGCCGTAGCGGGTGACTCCTACAATGAGCAGTTCTTC
TRBJ2-7 | TRBV6-2/TRBV6-3 | - | - | CASSTQRPPYEQYF | TGTGCCAGCAGTACCCAGCGGCCCCCCTACGAGCAGTACTTC
TRBJ1-2 | TRBV5-1 | - | - | CASSLVAQGANYGYTF | TGCGCCAGCAGCTTGGTAGCTCAGGGAGCTAACTATGGCTACACCTTC
TRBJ1-1 | TRBV19 | - | - | CASSIWTENTEAFF | TGTGCCAGTAGTATTTGGACAGAGAACACTGAAGCTTTCTTT
TRBJ2-7 | TRBV24-1 | TRBD1 | few | CATSDRTGSTYEQYF | TGTGCCACCAGTGACAGGACAGGGTCTACCTACGAGCAGTACTTC
TRBJ2-3 | TRBV5-1 | TRBD1 | - | CASSLDRGMTDTQYF | TGCGCCAGCAGCTTGGACAGGGGGATGACAGATACGCAGTATTTT
TRBJ2-3 | TRBV24-1 | - | - | CATSDPTTPGAQYF | TGTGCCACCAGTGACCCAACGACCCCAGGGGCGCAGTATTTT
TRBJ1-2 | TRBV2 | TRBD1 | - | CASRDRGPGYTF | TGTGCCAGCAGGGACAGGGGGCCTGGCTACACCTTC
TRBJ1-1 | TRBV12-3/TRBV12-4 | - | - | CASSLFYTEAFF | TGTGCCAGCAGTTTATTCTACACTGAAGCTTTCTTT
TRBJ2-1 | TRBV2 | TRBD2 | - | CASSEGSGLAVANEQFF | TGTGCCAGCAGTGAGGGTAGTGGACTAGCGGTTGCAAATGAGCAGTTCTTC